This T cell receptor (beta chain) is from a study of shared clonotypes between healthy human individuals. Study-wide points: The sampled material consisted only of blood, and tissue repertoires are likely to differ.

Naive CD8 cells lacked CD45RO, underwent positive selection for CCR7 and left out terminally differentiated effector memory CD45RA+ cells. The table came from immunoSEQ multiplex PCR; TCRdb's copy has only in-frame clones and leaves some out. The table lists about 2.2 million clones, just over 90% of them singletons, with over 1.5% in the top ten. V was clipped by 1 base and J by 3 bases, with 13 bases between them. The CDR3 is 15 residues long. Germline values: CDR1 MNHEY, CDR2 SMNVEV (reference sequence). This clone has only one observation. Its antigen is undetermined. The chain recombines TRBV27 with TRBJ2-7; D may be TRBD1 (5 bases). Source material: naive CD8+ T cells from PBMCs. This clonotype was obtained from a man aged 18 to 35 in good health. Some clones in this sample may be carry-over from other donors' samples. Here the CDR3 DNA reads TGTGCCAGCAGTTTATATCAGGGAATAGGCTACGAGCAGTACTTC. Protein: CASSLYQGIGYEQYF.